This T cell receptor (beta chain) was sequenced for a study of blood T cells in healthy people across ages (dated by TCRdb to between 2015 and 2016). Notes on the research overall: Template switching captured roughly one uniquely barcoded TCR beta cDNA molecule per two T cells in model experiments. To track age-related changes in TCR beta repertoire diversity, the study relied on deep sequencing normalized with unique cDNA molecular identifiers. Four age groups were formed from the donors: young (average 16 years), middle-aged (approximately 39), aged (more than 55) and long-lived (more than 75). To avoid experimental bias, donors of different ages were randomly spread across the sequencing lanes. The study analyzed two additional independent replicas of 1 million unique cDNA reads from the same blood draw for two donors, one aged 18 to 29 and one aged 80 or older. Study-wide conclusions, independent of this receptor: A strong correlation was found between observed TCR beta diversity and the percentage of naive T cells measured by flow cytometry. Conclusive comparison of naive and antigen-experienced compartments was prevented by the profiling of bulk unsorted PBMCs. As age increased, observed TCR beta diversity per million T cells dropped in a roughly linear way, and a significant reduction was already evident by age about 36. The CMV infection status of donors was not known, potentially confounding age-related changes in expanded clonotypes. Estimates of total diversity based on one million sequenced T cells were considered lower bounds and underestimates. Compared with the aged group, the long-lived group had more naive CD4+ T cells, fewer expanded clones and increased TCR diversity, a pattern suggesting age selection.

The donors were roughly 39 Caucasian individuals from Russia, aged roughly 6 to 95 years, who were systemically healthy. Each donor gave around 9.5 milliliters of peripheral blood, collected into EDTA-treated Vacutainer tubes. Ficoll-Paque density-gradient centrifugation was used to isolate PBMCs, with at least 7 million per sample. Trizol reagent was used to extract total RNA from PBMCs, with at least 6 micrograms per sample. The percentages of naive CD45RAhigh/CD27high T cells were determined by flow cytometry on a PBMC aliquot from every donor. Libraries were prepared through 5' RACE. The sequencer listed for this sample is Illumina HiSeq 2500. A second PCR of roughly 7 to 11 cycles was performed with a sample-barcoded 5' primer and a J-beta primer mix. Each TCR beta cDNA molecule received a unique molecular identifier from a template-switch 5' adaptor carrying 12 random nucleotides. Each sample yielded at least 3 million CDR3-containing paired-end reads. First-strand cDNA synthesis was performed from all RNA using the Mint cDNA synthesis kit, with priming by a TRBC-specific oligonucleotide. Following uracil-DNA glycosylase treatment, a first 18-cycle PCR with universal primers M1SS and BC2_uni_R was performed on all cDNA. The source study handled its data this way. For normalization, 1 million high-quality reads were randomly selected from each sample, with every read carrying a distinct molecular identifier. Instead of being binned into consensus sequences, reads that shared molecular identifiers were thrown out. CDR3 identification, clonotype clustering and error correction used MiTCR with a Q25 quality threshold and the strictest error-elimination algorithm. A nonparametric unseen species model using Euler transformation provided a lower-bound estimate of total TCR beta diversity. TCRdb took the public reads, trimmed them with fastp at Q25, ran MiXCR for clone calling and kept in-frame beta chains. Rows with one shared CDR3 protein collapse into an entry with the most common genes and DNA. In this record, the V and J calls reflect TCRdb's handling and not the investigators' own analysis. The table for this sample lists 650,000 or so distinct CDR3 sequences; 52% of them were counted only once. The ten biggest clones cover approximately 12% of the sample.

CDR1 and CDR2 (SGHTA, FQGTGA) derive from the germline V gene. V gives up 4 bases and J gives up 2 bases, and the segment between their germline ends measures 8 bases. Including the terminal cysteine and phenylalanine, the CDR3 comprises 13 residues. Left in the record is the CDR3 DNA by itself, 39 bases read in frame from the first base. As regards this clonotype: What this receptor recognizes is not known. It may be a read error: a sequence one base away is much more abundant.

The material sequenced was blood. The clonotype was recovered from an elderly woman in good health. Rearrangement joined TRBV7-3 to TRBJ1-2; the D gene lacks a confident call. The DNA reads TGTGCCAGCAGCTCGAATAAAAACTATGGCTACACCTTC. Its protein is CASSSNKNYGYTF.